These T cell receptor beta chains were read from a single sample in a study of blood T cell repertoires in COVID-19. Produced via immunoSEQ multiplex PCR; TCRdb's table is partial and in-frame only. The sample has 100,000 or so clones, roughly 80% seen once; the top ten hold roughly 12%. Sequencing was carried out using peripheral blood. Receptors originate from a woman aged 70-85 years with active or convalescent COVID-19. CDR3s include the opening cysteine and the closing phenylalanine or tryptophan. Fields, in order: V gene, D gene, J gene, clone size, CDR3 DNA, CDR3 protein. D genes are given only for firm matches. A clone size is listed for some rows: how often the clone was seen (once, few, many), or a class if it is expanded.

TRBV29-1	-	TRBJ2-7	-	TGCAGCGTTGAATCACCACACTCCTACGAGCAGTACTTC	CSVESPHSYEQYF
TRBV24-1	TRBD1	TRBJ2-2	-	TGTGCCACCAGTGATTCCCGGACAGGGGACACCGGGGAGCTGTTTTTT	CATSDSRTGDTGELFF
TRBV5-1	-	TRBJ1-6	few	TGCGCCAGCAGCTTTCAGCCTCTAGACTCCTATAATTCACCCCTCCACTTT	CASSFQPLDSYNSPLHF
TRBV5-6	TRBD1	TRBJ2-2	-	TGTGCCAGCAGCTTGTGGGACAGGGGGCGCGGGGAGCTGTTTTTT	CASSLWDRGRGELFF
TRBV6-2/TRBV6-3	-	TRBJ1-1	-	TGTGCCAGCAGTTACTCGGGTCGGGGATCGCTGAACACTGAAGCTTTCTTT	CASSYSGRGSLNTEAFF
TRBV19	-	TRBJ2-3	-	TGTGCCAGTAGTATCGGCGGGGAACGTACGCAGTATTTT	CASSIGGERTQYF
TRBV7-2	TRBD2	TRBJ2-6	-	TGTGCCAGCAGCTTTCGCGGGGGAACATCTGGGGCCAACGTCCTGACTTTC	CASSFRGGTSGANVLTF
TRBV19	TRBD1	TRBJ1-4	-	TGTGCCACTTCGGACAGGGAGAGACGGGGTAATGAAAAACTGTTTTTT	CATSDRERRGNEKLFF
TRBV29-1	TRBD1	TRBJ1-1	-	TGCAGCGTTGAAAAGCTACAGGGGGCAGGGGCGTCGAACACTGAAGCTTTCTTT	CSVEKLQGAGASNTEAFF
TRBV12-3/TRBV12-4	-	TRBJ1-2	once	TGTGCCATTTATGGGGCAGGGTATGCAGGCTACACCTTC	CAIYGAGYAGYTF
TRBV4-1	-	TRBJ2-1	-	TGCGCCAGCAGCCGAGAGAGCAAATCGCGGGGCGCTCGGGATGAGCAGTTCTTC	CASSRESKSRGARDEQFF
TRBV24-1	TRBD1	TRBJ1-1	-	TGTGCCACCAGTGATCCAGGGGGCACTGAAGCTTTCTTT	CATSDPGGTEAFF
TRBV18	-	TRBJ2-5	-	TGTGCCAGCTCACCATTCAGTTCAGAGACCCAGTACTTC	CASSPFSSETQYF
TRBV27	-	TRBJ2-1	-	TGTGCCAGCAGTCTACTTACTACTAGCTCCTACAATGAGCAGTTCTTC	CASSLLTTSSYNEQFF
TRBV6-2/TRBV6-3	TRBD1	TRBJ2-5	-	TGTGCCAGCAGCACTACAGGGGGCGAGACCCAGTACTTC	CASSTTGGETQYF
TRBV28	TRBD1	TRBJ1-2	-	TGTGCCAGCAGCCGCCTAGTCGGGACAGGGGGCAGTGGCTACACCTTC	CASSRLVGTGGSGYTF
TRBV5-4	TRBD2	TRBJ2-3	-	TGTGCCAGCAGCCTCCTGGTAGCGGGAGGGACAGATACGCAGTATTTT	CASSLLVAGGTDTQYF
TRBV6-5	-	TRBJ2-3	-	TGTACTTCCAGGGCCTCCACCACAGATACGCAGTATTTT	CTSRASTTDTQYF
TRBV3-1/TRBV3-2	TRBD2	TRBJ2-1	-	TGTGCCAGCAGCCAAGATTGGCAGCGGGGGGGCCATGAGCAGTTCTTC	CASSQDWQRGGHEQFF
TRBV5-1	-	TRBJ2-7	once	TGCGCCAGCAGCCCCTCTCATCGAGGCTCCTACGAGCAGTACTTC	CASSPSHRGSYEQYF
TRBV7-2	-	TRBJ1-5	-	TGTGCCAGCAGCCAAAAGCACCGTCAGCCCCAGCATTTT	CASSQKHRQPQHF
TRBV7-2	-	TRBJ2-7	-	TGTGCCAGCAGGGACAGCAACTCCTACGAGCAGTACTTC	CASRDSNSYEQYF
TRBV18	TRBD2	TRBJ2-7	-	TGTGCCAGCTCACCACCACCTATCGGGCGGGGGAACTCCTACGAGCAGTACTTC	CASSPPPIGRGNSYEQYF
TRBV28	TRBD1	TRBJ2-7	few	TGTGCCAGCAGTGACAGGGATCCCTACGAGCAGTACTTC	CASSDRDPYEQYF
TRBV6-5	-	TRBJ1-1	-	TGTGCCAGCAGTTATTTTTCCGGTTCTGAAGCTTTCTTT	CASSYFSGSEAFF
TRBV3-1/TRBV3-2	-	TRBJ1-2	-	TGTGCCAGCAGCCAAGATAAGGCAGGGAAGCCTAAAACTTCTGGTGGCTACACCTTC	CASSQDKAGKPKTSGGYTF
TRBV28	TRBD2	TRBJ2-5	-	TGTGCCAGCAGTTTGGTGGGCGGGGGGGCGAGAGAGACCCAGTACTTC	CASSLVGGGARETQYF
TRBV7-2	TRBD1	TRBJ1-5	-	TGTGCCAGCAGCTTTAGTGGGACAGGGGGATTGGGCAATCAGCCCCAGCATTTT	CASSFSGTGGLGNQPQHF
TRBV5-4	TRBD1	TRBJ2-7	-	TGTGCCAGCAGCTTCCAGGGGGTGGGAGAGCAGTACTTC	CASSFQGVGEQYF
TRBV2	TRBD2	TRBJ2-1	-	TGTGCCAGCAGTGAAGCCAGCGGGGGGGCCGATGAGCAGTTCTTC	CASSEASGGADEQFF
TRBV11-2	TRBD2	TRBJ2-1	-	TGTGCCAGCAGACAACTAGCGGGGGGGTACAATGAGCAGTTCTTC	CASRQLAGGYNEQFF
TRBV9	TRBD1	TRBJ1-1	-	TGTGCCAGCAGCGTAGGGGGACAGATGAACACTGAAGCTTTCTTT	CASSVGGQMNTEAFF
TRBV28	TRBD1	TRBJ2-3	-	TGTGCCAGCAGTTCCCGGGACAGGGTTGGAGATACGCAGTATTTT	CASSSRDRVGDTQYF
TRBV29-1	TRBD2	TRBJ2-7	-	TGCAGCGTTGCCCCTAGCGGGGGGGCGAATGAGCAGTACTTC	CSVAPSGGANEQYF
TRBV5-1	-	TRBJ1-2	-	TGCGCCAGCAGCCAAGACAAAAACTATGGCTACACCTTC	CASSQDKNYGYTF
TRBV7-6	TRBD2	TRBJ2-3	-	TGTGCCAGCAGCCCCGTAGCGGGGGGGGTAACAGATACGCAGTATTTT	CASSPVAGGVTDTQYF
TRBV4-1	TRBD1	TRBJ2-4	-	TGCGCCAGCAGCCAAACCGGGACAGTGATAATTCAAGGGGGAAACATTCAGTACTTC	CASSQTGTVIIQGGNIQYF
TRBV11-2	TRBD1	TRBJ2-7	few	TGTGCCAGCAGGGGGACAGGGGGGAACTACGAGCAGTACTTC	CASRGTGGNYEQYF
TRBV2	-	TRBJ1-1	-	TGTGCCAGCAGTGAAACAGCTTCGGTGGGTGAAGCTTTCTTT	CASSETASVGEAFF
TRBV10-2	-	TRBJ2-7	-	TGCGCCAGCAGTGAGTCGACAAGCAGGGTCGGCGAGCAGTACTTC	CASSESTSRVGEQYF
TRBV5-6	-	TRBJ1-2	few	TGTGCCAGCAGCTCACAGATTTATGGCTACACCTTC	CASSSQIYGYTF